This section outlines one TCR beta chain sequence together with its context. In the original analysis: Amplifying reference gene primers gave estimates of nucleated cell counts. TCRdb's copy holds only in-frame clones and misses some; the assay was immunoSEQ multiplex PCR. V, J and clone size were drawn from that table, and D and trimming were deduced from the DNA. Here the sample spans about 71,000 clones, 75% to 95% being singletons. The data belong to a study of blood T cell repertoires in COVID-19. Trimming removed 10 bases from V and 5 bases from J; junction bases left unmatched: 3. Germline assignment: CDR1 LNHDA and CDR2 SQIVND (reference sequence). This CDR3 region has 11 residues.

This receptor was taken from a woman aged 80 or over with acute or convalescent COVID-19. The V gene is TRBV19, the J gene TRBJ1-2; 8 nucleotides match TRBD1. Sequencing used peripheral blood. The CDR3 spells CATGQGYGYTF. In DNA form, the CDR3 reads TGTGCCACCGGACAGGGTTATGGCTACACCTTC.